This TCR beta chain appears in the sequencing data of a study of monozygotic twins with inflammatory bowel disease. Germline V lookup: CDR1 MNHEY, CDR2 SMNVEV (reference sequence). There are 14 residues in the CDR3. As concerns this clonotype: The target antigen is unknown.

Study-wide results and caveats: Those with IBD had lower TCRbeta diversity (inverse Simpson) than their healthy co-twins did. Evidence failed to back one strong IBD-linked signal or clonotype.

Per individual sample, eight separate reactions were used to make cDNA. TCRdb re-called the 5' RACE reads; every CDR3 protein appears as one record, without DNA. The sample includes approximately 200,000 distinct CDR3 sequences. The chain couples TRBV27 to TRBJ2-1; as DNA is missing, the TRBD1 call by TCRdb cannot be tested. This TCR was sampled from a human donor with ulcerative colitis or Crohn's disease, or a healthy co-twin of an affected twin (not recorded which). The sample taken for sequencing was blood. The CDR3 loop is CASSFPGLYNEQFF.